This TCR beta chain is from a study of blood T cell repertoires in COVID-19 (dated by TCRdb to about 2020). Background on the whole study: Samples covering the acute and convalescent phases of COVID-19 were provided by collaborators in the United States, Italy and Spain. The prospective study material was composed of cDNA or gDNA derived from T cells, B-cell-depleted T cells, or PBMCs. Deeply sampled blood TCRbeta repertoires from subjects exposed to, actively infected with, or recovered from COVID-19 were included in the dataset. A freely available public database, intended as a resource for researchers studying the immune response to SARS-CoV-2, is where the repertoires were released. The samples were drawn from the first 160 participants of the ongoing ImmuneRACE study and from 1,254 subjects provided by 6 global collaborators. Nearly every sample came with metadata listing a de-identified subject ID, COVID-19 status, age in years and sex. HLA class I and class II types, where available, came from metadata supplied by the sample provider rather than from assay-based typing. Study-level results and caveats: How much clinical and demographic metadata was included differed by source and by participant, and the metadata was provided uncurated.

The immunoSEQ Assay, a bias-controlled multiplex PCR, was used to amplify TCRbeta CDR3 regions from genomic DNA. In the source study's methods: The number of nucleated cells in each sample was estimated from the amplification of reference gene primers within the assay. Sequence reads were collapsed and filtered to measure the absolute abundance of every unique TCRbeta CDR3 rearrangement. For each sample, productive Simpson clonality was calculated as the square root of Simpson's diversity index over productive rearrangements. In its TCRdb copy, this immuneACCESS table keeps in-frame sequences only and misses some clones. Where compared with another copy, unresolved V genes explain less than half of these, and the others have no known cause. D and trimming come from the DNA, and the V and J calls and clone size come from that table. Within this sample are 240,000 or so clones, with about 86% of them counted one time only. The ten largest account for roughly a tenth of the sample.

The CDR1 and CDR2 encoded by the germline V gene are SNHLY and FYNNEI. Taken from cysteine to phenylalanine, the CDR3 has 11 residues. Just CDR3 DNA is preserved here, 33 bases in frame from base 1. Trimming accounts for 8 bases at V and 3 bases at J, while the number of junction bases matched to no gene is 1. Whole blood was collected in K2EDTA tubes by collaborating institutions according to the institutions' own protocols. For TCRbeta analysis, collaborators shipped samples in one of three forms: frozen whole blood, isolated PBMCs, or DNA extracted from either of those sample types. A remark on this clone: Its antigen is not yet known. Base quality data are lacking; no much larger clone is found one base away.

This TCR was recovered from a woman older than 75 with acute or convalescent COVID-19. The rearranged chain carries TRBV2 and TRBJ2-7; the junction holds 7 bases that match TRBD1. Sequencing was done on a sample of peripheral blood. The nucleotide sequence reads TGTGCCAGCGGACAGGTCTACGAGCAGTACTTC. This sequence encodes CASGQVYEQYF.